The entry that follows covers one T cell receptor (beta chain) sequence. What this receptor recognizes is not known. No much larger clonotype is one base removed from it; base qualities were not supplied. Using the deep immunoSEQ assay, TCR CDR3 regions were amplified from genomic DNA by multiplex PCR. Genomic DNA extracted from each cell subset was distributed evenly over all wells of several immunoSEQ 96-well plates, and each plate served as one replicate. Each replicate PCR for sorted subsets received about 0.2 ug genomic DNA, equal to roughly 30,000 T cell genomes. Purified libraries were measured with a Qubit 3.0 fluorometer, size-checked on a Bioanalyzer 2100, and measured again with the KAPA Library Quantification kit. A separate single-read 150-cycle Illumina NextSeq 550 flow cell was used to sequence each immunoSEQ 96-well plate. In the authors' own workflow: Because the immunoSEQ output held only junctional sequences and lacked quality scores, the filtering could not match the filtering applied to full-length reads. To assign V/J genes and CDR3, sequences were annotated using PyIR, a Python wrapper for IgBLAST v1.9, with IMGT germline references. Reads with weak V/J assignments (E-value above 1e-6), missing CDR3, stop codons, out-of-frame junctions, or ambiguous translated residues were removed. V3J clonotypes were defined as sequences sharing an identical inferred V gene, J gene, and CDR3 amino acid sequence. Percentage overlap between repertoires was calculated by dividing the number of shared unique clonotypes by the size of the smaller repertoire. RTK rarefaction, the Chao1 estimator, and Recon v2.1 estimates of unobserved clonotypes were used to assess repertoire richness. For all TCRbeta clonotypes obtained by the gDNA method from a handful of donors, generation probabilities were computed with OLGA. The clones in this table, taken by TCRdb from immuneACCESS, are in-frame only. Not every clone is retained; where verified, under half of the shortfall comes from an unresolved V gene, and the cause of the rest is unknown. V and J calls and clone size follow that table, whereas D and trimming were derived from the DNA. The sample includes about 100,000 clones, with just over 65% observed a single time. The biggest ten clones account for about 25% of the sample.

The data originate from a study of shared clonotypes between healthy human individuals (TCRdb year 2020). Looking at the study overall: Two women and three men aged 18 to 49 years were included in the cohort. Per donor, three plates each were used for CD4 naive and CD4 memory, two for CD8 naive, and one for CD8 memory. To estimate repertoire size and how much clonotype sharing occurs between individuals, the study deeply sequenced the blood TCR repertoires of 4 to 6 healthy adults. Different laboratories and diverse techniques were used to prepare libraries and sequence TCR repertoires, to increase sequencing depth and limit assay-specific biases. Per donor, leukapheresis produced somewhere between about 0.8 and 9 billion PBMCs. On the study overall, not on this receptor specifically: Based on pairwise subsampling, the degree of clonotype sharing among donors was expected to be affected by sequencing depth. Compared with non-shared clonotypes, clonotypes shared by all four sorted-subset donors had higher generation probabilities. Larger estimated clonotype richness was generally found for naive subsets than for memory subsets. Rarefaction of sorted-subset datasets indicated incomplete sequencing despite the large sequencing depth. The genetic and exposure-history diversity represented was limited by the small number of donors. Roughly 5.2% of naive CD4, 3.5% of naive CD8, about 2.1% of memory CD4, and roughly 0.4% of memory CD8 clonotypes were shared across several donors. Sampling was limited to blood, and TCR repertoires in tissue likely differ from TCR repertoires in blood.

The germline V gene (reference sequence) gives CDR1 as LNHNV and CDR2 as YYDKDF. From its cysteine to its phenylalanine, the CDR3 spans 14 amino acids. Only the CDR3 portion is preserved as DNA: 42 bases, with reading frame beginning at the first base. V is reduced by 1 base and J by 3 bases, leaving a spacing of 9 bases between them. The donors were healthy, HIV-negative adults who had no recently reported acute infections or vaccinations. Only Caucasian adults living in Nashville, Tennessee, USA were represented among the donors. The CD8 memory samples were a combination of magnetically selected CD45RO+ cells and CCR7-negative CD45RA+ effector memory (TemRA) cells. Blood was collected by leukapheresis, and PBMCs were isolated by Ficoll-Histopaque density gradient centrifugation and then cryopreserved in liquid nitrogen vapor phase. Analytical flow cytometry was used to check the purity and quantity of every magnetically sorted T cell population. From each sorted fraction, genomic DNA was isolated and quantified by UV absorbance on a Nanodrop 2000c.

The chain links TRBV15 with TRBJ2-5, with the D gene not confidently named. Material: memory CD8+ T cells sorted from blood. According to the study, the label for this sample's cell subset or site signals: CD45RO+ cells pooled with CCR7-negative TemRA cells. This receptor was taken from a woman aged 25-40 years in good health. At the DNA level, the sequence is TGTGCCACCAGCAGAGGTAACAGAGAAGAGACCCAGTACTTC. The encoded protein is CATSRGNREETQYF.